This T cell receptor beta chain was sequenced in a study of T cell responses to AZD1222 COVID-19 vaccine. The table came from immunoSEQ multiplex PCR; TCRdb's copy has only in-frame clones and leaves some out. Found here are fewer than 200,000 clones, approximately 92% of them singletons; the top ten hold about 10%. In regard to this clone: Its antigen is still unknown.

Trimming took 4 bases from V and 6 from J, leaving 9 bases between them. The CDR3 is 11 residues long. Germline CDR1 is SQVTM and CDR2 is ANQGSEA. Points from the study as a whole: Regions 160-218 and 743-854 dominated among vaccine-associated CD4 TCRs spanning spike.

The sequence came from an adult in good health. This chain connects TRBV29-1 to TRBJ1-2, with D maybe TRBD1 (5 bases). The sequencing here drew on peripheral blood, taken on day 0 of AZD1222 vaccination. CDR3: CSVVWGNGYTF. CDR3 coding DNA: TGCAGCGTTGTATGGGGGAATGGCTACACCTTC.